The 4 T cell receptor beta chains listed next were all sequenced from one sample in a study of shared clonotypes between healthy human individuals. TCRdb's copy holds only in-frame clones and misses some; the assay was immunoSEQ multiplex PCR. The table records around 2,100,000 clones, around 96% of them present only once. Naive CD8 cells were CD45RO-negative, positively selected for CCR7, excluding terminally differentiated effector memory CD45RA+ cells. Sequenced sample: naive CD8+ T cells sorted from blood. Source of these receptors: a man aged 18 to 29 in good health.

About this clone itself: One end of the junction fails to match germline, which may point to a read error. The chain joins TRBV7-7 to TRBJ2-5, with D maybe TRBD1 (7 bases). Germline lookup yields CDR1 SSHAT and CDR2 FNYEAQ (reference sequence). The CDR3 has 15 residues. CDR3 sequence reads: CASSSGAGGQETQYF. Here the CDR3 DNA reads TGTGCTAGCAGCTCGGGGGCAGGGGGACAAGAGACCCAGTACTTC.

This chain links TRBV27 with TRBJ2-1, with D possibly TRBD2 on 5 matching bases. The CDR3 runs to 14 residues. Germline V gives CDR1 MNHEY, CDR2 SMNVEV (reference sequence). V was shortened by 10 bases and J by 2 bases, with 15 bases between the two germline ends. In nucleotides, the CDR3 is TGTGCCACGGGCCCCTCAGCGGCCTACAATGAGCAGTTCTTC. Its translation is CATGPSAAYNEQFF.

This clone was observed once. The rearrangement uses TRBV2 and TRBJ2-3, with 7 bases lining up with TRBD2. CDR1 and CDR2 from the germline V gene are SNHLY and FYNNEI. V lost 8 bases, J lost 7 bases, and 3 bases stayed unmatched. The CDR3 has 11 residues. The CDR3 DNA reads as TGTGCCAGCGCGGGGGAATATACGCAGTATTTT. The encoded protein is CASAGEYTQYF.

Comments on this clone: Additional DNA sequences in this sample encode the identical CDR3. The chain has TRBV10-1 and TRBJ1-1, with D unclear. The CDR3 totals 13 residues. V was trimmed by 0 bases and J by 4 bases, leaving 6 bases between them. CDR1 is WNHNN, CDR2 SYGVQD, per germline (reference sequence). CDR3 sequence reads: CASSESIGTEAFF. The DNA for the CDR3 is TGCGCCAGCAGTGAGTCGATTGGCACTGAAGCTTTCTTT.